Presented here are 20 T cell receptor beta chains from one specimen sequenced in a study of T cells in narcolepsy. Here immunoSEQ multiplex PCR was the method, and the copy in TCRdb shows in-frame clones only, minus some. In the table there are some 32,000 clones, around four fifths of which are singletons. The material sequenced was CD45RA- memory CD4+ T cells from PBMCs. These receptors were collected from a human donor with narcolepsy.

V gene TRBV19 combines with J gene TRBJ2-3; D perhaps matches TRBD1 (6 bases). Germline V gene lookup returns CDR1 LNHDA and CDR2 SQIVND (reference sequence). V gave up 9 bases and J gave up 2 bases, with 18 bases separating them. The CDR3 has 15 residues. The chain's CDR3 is CASNERQAPTDTQYF. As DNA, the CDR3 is TGTGCCAGCAACGAGCGACAGGCACCCACAGATACGCAGTATTTT.

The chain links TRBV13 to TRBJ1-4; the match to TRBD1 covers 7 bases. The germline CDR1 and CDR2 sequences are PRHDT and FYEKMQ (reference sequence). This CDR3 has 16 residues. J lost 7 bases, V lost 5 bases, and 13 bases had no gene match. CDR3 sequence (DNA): TGTGCCAGCAGCCTGGGGATACAGGGGTACGGTGAAAAACTGTTTTTT. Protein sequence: CASSLGIQGYGEKLFF.

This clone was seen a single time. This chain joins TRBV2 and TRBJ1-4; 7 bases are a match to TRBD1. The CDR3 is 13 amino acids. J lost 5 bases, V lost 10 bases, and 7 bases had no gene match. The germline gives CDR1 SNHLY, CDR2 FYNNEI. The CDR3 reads CANAGGRNEKLFF. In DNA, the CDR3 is TGTGCCAACGCAGGGGGAAGGAATGAAAAACTGTTTTTT.

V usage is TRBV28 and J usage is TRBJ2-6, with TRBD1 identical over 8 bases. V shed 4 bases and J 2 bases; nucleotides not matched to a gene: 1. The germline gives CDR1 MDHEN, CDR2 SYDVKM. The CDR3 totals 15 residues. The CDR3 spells CASSSDRAGANVLTF. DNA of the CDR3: TGTGCCAGCAGTTCGGACAGGGCTGGGGCCAACGTCCTGACTTTC.

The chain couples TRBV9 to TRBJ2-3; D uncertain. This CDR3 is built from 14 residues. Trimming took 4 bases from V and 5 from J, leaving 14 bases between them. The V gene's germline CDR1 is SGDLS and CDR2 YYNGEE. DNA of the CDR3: TGTGCCAGCAGCCCCATCGTTTGGGGAGATACGCAGTATTTT. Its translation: CASSPIVWGDTQYF.

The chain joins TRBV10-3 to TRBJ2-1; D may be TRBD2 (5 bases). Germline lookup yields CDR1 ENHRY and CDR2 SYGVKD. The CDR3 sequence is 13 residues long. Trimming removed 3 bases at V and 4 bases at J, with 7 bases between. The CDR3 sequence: CAISELEYNEQFF. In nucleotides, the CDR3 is TGTGCCATCAGTGAACTAGAATACAATGAGCAGTTCTTC.

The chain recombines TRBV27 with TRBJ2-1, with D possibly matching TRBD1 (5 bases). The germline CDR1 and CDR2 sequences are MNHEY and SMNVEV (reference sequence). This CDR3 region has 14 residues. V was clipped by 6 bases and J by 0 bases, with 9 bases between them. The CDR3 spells CASSDSLSYNEQFF. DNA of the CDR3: TGTGCCAGCAGCGACAGCCTCTCCTACAATGAGCAGTTCTTC.

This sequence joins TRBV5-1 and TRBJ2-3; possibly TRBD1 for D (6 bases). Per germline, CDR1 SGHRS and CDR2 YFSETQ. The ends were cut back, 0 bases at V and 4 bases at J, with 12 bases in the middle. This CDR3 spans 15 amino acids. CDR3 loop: CASSLALTGADTQYF. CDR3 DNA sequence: TGCGCCAGCAGCTTGGCCTTGACAGGAGCAGATACGCAGTATTTT.

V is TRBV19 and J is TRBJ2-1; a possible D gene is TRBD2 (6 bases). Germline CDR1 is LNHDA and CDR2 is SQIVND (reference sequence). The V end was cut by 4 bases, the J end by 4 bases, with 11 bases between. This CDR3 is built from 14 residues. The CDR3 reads CASSTGEEYNEQFF. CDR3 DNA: TGTGCCAGTAGTACCGGGGAGGAGTACAATGAGCAGTTCTTC.

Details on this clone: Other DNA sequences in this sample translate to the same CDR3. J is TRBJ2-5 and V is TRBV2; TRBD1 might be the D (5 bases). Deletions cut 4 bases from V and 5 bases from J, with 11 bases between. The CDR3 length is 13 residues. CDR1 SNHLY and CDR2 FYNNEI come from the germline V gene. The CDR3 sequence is CASSGGRAETQYF. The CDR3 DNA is TGTGCCAGCAGTGGTGGCAGGGCGGAGACCCAGTACTTC.

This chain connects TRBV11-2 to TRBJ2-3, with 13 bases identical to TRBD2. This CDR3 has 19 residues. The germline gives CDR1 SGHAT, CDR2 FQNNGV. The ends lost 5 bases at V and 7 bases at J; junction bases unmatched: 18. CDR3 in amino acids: CASSPRLAGGHRLGNTQYF. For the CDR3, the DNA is TGTGCCAGCAGCCCTCGACTAGCGGGGGGCCACCGGCTTGGAAATACGCAGTATTTT.

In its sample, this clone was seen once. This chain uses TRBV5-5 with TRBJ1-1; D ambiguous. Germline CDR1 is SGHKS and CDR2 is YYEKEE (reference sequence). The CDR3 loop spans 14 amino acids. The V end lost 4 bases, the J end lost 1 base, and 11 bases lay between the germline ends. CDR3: CASSPRTENTEAFF. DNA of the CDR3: TGTGCCAGCAGCCCCCGGACGGAGAACACTGAAGCTTTCTTT.

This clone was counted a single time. CDR3 loop: CASSFDETGELFF. The CDR3 coding sequence is TGTGCCAGCAGCTTCGACGAGACCGGGGAGCTGTTTTTT. This chain joins TRBV11-3 and TRBJ2-2; D is uncertain. The CDR3 has 13 residues. Germline loops: CDR1 SGHNT, CDR2 YENEEA. The V end lost 3 bases, the J end lost 5 bases, and 7 bases lay between the germline ends. The full variable domain, in which reference TRBV11-3 and TRBJ2-2 provide the parts outside the CDR3, is EAGVVQSPRYKIIEKKQPVAFWCNPISGHNTLYWYLQNLGQGPELLIRYENEEAVDDSQLPKDRFSAERLKGVDSTLKIQPAELGDSAVYLCASSFDETGELFFGEGSRLTVL.

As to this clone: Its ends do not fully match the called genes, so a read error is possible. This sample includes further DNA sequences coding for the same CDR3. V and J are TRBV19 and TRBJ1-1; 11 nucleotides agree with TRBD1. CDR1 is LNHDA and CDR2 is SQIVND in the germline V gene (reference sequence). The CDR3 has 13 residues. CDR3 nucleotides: TGTGCCAGTAGTACGGACAGGGGGCCTGAGGCTTTCTTT. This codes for CASSTDRGPEAFF.

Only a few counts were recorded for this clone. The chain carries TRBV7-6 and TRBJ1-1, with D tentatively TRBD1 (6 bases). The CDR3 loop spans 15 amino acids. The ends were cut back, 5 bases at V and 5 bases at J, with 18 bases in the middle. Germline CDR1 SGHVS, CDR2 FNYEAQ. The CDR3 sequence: CASSPRDTLYTEAFF. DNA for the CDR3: TGTGCCAGCAGCCCCCGGGACACCCTATATACTGAAGCTTTCTTT.

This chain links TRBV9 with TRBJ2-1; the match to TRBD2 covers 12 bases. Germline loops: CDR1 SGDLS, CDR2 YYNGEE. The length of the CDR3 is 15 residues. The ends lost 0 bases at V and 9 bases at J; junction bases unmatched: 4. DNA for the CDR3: TGTGCCAGCAGCGTAGGACTAGCGGGAGAAAGTGAGCAGTTCTTC. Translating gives CASSVGLAGESEQFF.

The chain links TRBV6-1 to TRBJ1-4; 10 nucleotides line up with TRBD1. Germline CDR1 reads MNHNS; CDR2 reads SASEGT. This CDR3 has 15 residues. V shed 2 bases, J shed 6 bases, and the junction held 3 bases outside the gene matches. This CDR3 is CASSESGTGDEKLFF. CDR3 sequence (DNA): TGTGCCAGCAGTGAATCCGGGACAGGGGATGAAAAACTGTTTTTT.

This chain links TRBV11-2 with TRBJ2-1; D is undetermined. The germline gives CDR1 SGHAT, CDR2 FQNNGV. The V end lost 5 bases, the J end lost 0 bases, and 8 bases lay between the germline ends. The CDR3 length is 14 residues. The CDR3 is CASSLSSSYNEQFF. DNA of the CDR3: TGTGCCAGCAGCCTTTCAAGCTCCTACAATGAGCAGTTCTTC.

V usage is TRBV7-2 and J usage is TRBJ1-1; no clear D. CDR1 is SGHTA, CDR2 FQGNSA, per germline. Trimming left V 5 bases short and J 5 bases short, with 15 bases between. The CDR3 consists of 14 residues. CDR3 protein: CASSPYLGETEAFF. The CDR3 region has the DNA TGTGCCAGCAGCCCCTACCTGGGAGAGACTGAAGCTTTCTTT.

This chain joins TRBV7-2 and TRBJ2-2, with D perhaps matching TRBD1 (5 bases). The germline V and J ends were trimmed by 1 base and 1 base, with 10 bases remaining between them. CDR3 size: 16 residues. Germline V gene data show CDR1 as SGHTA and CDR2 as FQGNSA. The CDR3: CASSLEQGLNTGELFF. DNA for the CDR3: TGTGCCAGCAGCTTAGAGCAGGGCCTGAACACCGGGGAGCTGTTTTTT.